These 18 T cell receptor beta chains originate from one sample sequenced in a study of T cells after yellow fever vaccination. TCRdb analysed the 5' RACE reads with MiXCR anew, one entry per CDR3 protein. The sample shows a few hundred thousand distinct CDR3 sequences, around 19% of them seen only once. Source: PBMCs, taken before the yellow fever booster vaccination. Receptors originate from a man younger than 35 who received the YFV17D yellow fever vaccine.

This rearrangement joins TRBV5-1 to TRBJ2-1, with D unresolved. V lost 5 bases to trimming and J lost 7 bases, with 7 bases between them. The CDR3 covers 11 residues. Per the germline V gene, CDR1 is SGHRS and CDR2 is YFSETQ. The DNA of the CDR3 is TGCGCCAGCAGAGGAGAAAATGAGCAGTTCTTC. Translation: CASRGENEQFF. The full variable domain, its missing parts supplied by reference TRBV5-1 and TRBJ2-1, is KAGVTQTPRYLIKTRGQQVTLSCSPISGHRSVSWYQQTPGQGLQFLFEYFSETQRNKGNFPGRFSGRQFSNSRSEMNVSTLELGDSALYLCASRGENEQFFGPGTRLTVL.

This chain connects TRBV24-1 to TRBJ2-2; D may be TRBD1 or TRBD2 (5 bases each). Trimming pared 1 base from V and 0 bases from J, leaving 8 bases between. The CDR3 length is 16 residues. Germline CDR1 reads KGHDR; CDR2 reads SFDVKD. CDR3 residues: CATSDFGGPNTGELFF. CDR3 sequence (DNA): TGTGCCACCAGTGATTTTGGGGGACCGAACACCGGGGAGCTGTTTTTT.

This chain uses TRBV11-2 with TRBJ2-1; D ambiguous. Germline V lookup: CDR1 SGHAT, CDR2 FQNNGV. The CDR3 runs 11 residues. Trimming removed 3 bases at V and 15 bases at J, with 12 bases between. The CDR3 DNA sequence: TGTGCCAGCAGCTTGGCGGCGGTGGGGTTCTTC. It codes for CASSLAAVGFF.

This clonotype appeared many times. V usage is TRBV20-1 and J usage is TRBJ2-3, with D possibly being TRBD1 (5 bases). The CDR3 is made up of 12 amino acids. The V end lost 7 bases, the J end lost 5 bases, and 13 bases lay between the germline ends. CDR1 and CDR2 from the germline V gene are DFQATT and SNEGSKA (reference sequence). The CDR3 reads CSGRQDIDTQYF. CDR3 DNA: TGCAGTGGGCGGCAGGACATAGATACGCAGTATTTT.

This clonotype was observed a handful of times. The V gene is TRBV20-1, the J gene TRBJ1-5; no clear D gene. V was pared by 0 bases and J by 2 bases, with 8 bases between. Germline CDR1 and CDR2: DFQATT and SNEGSKA (reference sequence). The CDR3 spans 14 residues. The CDR3 DNA follows: TGCAGTGCTAGAGACGGCGACGGCAATCAGCCCCAGCATTTT. Translated, it gives CSARDGDGNQPQHF.

This clonotype was seen only a few times. CDR3 bases: TGTGCCAGCAGTGAATCGGCCGGACAGGGTCGGGGCTACACCTTC. Translating gives CASSESAGQGRGYTF. The chain combines TRBV25-1 with TRBJ1-2; 8 positions match TRBD1. The CDR3 is made up of 15 amino acids. V dropped 1 base and J dropped 8; count of bases not matched to a gene: 9. CDR1 is MGHDK and CDR2 is SYGVNS in the germline V gene.

The sample holds a few counts of this clonotype. The gene calls are TRBV25-1 and TRBJ2-6; perhaps D is TRBD1 or TRBD2 (5 bases each). Trimming took 8 bases from V and 0 from J, leaving 11 bases between them. The CDR3 runs to 15 residues. CDR1 and CDR2 from the germline V gene are MGHDK and SYGVNS. CDR3 nucleotides: TGTGCCAGCGGGGGACGGAACTCTGGGGCCAACGTCCTGACTTTC. This encodes CASGGRNSGANVLTF.

This clonotype was counted only a few times. V is TRBV15 and J is TRBJ2-1; 9 bases are a match to TRBD2. V lost 8 bases to trimming and J lost 4 bases; unmatched junction nucleotides: 12. CDR3 length: 16 residues. Germline V gives CDR1 LNHNV, CDR2 YYDKDF (reference sequence). The DNA of the CDR3 is TGTGCCACCGAGAGAACGTTTAGCGGGGGATACAATGAGCAGTTCTTC. Its protein is CATERTFSGGYNEQFF.

This clonotype was seen many times. The chain is built from TRBV10-3 and TRBJ2-7; D is perhaps TRBD1 or TRBD2 (5 bases each). The CDR3 consists of 14 residues. V dropped 8 bases and J dropped 1 base, with 15 bases sitting between them. Germline assignment: CDR1 ENHRY and CDR2 SYGVKD. The CDR3 sequence is CAIHQGTDSYEQYF. The CDR3 nucleotides are TGTGCCATCCACCAAGGGACGGATTCCTACGAGCAGTACTTC.

V gene TRBV9 combines with J gene TRBJ1-2, with a tentative D call TRBD1 (5 bases). Trimming shortened V by 3 bases and J by 4 bases, and 13 bases separated the two germline ends. CDR1 and CDR2 from the germline V gene are SGDLS and YYNGEE. CDR3 length equals 14 residues. In nucleotides, the CDR3 is TGTGCCAGCAGCGACCGACAGACGGGCTATGGCTACACCTTC. Its translation is CASSDRQTGYGYTF. Full variable domain (remainder filled in from reference TRBV9 and TRBJ1-2): DSGVTQTPKHLITATGQRVTLRCSPRSGDLSVYWYQQSLDQGLQFLIQYYNGEERAKGNILERFSAQQFPDLHSELNLSSLELGDSALYFCASSDRQTGYGYTFGSGTRLTVV.

This clonotype was counted between two and nine times. CDR3 nucleotide sequence: TGTGCCAGCAGCCCCGGGGTAGCGGGGGCCCGGGAGCTGTTTTTT. It specifies CASSPGVAGARELFF. This rearrangement joins TRBV6-2 or TRBV6-3 to TRBJ2-2; TRBD2 matches at 9 bases. The junction had 11 bases not matched to a gene; V was cut back by 6 bases and J by 9 bases. CDR1 MNHEY and CDR2 SVGEGT come from the germline V gene. CDR3 length: 15 amino acids.

This clonotype appeared a few times. This chain connects TRBV9 to TRBJ2-1; D unclear. Germline CDR1 SGDLS, CDR2 YYNGEE. This CDR3 has 12 residues. The ends were cut back, 1 base at V and 7 bases at J, with 6 bases in the middle. CDR3 in DNA: TGTGCCAGCAGCGTATTAGGTAATGAGCAGTTCTTC. Protein sequence: CASSVLGNEQFF.

This chain uses TRBV5-6 with TRBJ2-5, with 12 bases lining up with TRBD1. Germline V gene data show CDR1 as SGHDT and CDR2 as YYEEEE. Trimming removed 2 bases from V and 4 bases from J; junction bases left unmatched: 6. The CDR3 is 16 residues long. Here the CDR3 reads CASSFPGQGAGETQYF. CDR3 nucleotides: TGTGCCAGCAGCTTCCCGGGACAGGGGGCGGGAGAGACCCAGTACTTC.

This chain links TRBV9 with TRBJ1-2; D not resolved. The V end was cut by 0 bases, the J end by 5 bases, with 17 bases between. CDR3 size: 16 residues. The germline V gene has CDR1 SGDLS and CDR2 YYNGEE. DNA for the CDR3: TGTGCCAGCAGCGTAGAGGCCTCTGCGGGGTTTTATGGCTACACCTTC. Its protein product is CASSVEASAGFYGYTF.

The rearrangement uses TRBV29-1 and TRBJ2-1; a possible D gene is TRBD1 (5 bases). The V gene's germline CDR1 is SQVTM and CDR2 ANQGSEA. This CDR3 has 16 residues. V lost 7 bases, J lost 6 bases, and 25 bases lay in between. The CDR3 reads CSGLLSYRLIGNEQFF. The CDR3 nucleotides read TGCAGCGGACTCCTTTCCTACAGGTTAATTGGCAATGAGCAGTTCTTC.

This chain uses TRBV7-2 with TRBJ2-2, with D hard to call. Germline CDR1 and CDR2: SGHTA and FQGNSA. Trimming removed 6 bases from V and 6 bases from J, with 17 bases in between. This CDR3 has 15 amino acids. DNA of the CDR3: TGTGCCAGCAGTCCCACCTTTATCCACCCCGGGGAGCTGTTTTTT. Amino acid sequence: CASSPTFIHPGELFF.

The rearrangement joins TRBV4-3 to TRBJ1-4, with no clear D. Looked up from germline, CDR1 is LGHNA and CDR2 is YSLEER. Trimming removed 4 bases at V and 4 bases at J, with 22 bases between. The CDR3 is made up of 18 amino acids. CDR3 DNA: TGCGCCAGCAGCCGTAGAACGAGTGGGAACCTGCATAATGAAAAACTGTTTTTT. Protein: CASSRRTSGNLHNEKLFF.

In its sample, this clonotype was seen a few times. This chain connects TRBV6-2 or TRBV6-3 to TRBJ2-5; no firm D call. Germline V lookup: CDR1 MNHEY, CDR2 SVGEGT. V was trimmed by 5 bases and J by 7 bases, leaving 8 bases between them. There are 11 residues in the CDR3. The CDR3 protein is CASSTTWTQYF. In DNA, the CDR3 is TGTGCCAGCAGTACTACGTGGACCCAGTACTTC.